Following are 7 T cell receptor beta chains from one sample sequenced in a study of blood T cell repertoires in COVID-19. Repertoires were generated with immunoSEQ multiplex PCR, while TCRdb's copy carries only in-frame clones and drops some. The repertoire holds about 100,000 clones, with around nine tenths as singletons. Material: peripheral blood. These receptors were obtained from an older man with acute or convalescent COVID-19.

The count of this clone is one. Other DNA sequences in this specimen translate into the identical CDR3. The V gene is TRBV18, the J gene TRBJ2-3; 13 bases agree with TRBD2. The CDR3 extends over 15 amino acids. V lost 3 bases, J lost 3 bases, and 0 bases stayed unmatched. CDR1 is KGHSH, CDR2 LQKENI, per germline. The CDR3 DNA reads TGTGCCAGCTCACCGGGACTAGCGGGGACAGATACGCAGTATTTT. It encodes CASSPGLAGTDTQYF.

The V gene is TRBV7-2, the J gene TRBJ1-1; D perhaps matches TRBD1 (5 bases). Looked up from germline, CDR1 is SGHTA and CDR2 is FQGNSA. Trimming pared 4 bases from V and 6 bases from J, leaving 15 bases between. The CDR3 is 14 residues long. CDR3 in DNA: TGTGCCAGCAGCTCTTCTTCGACGGGGGCTGAAGCTTTCTTT. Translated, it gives CASSSSSTGAEAFF.

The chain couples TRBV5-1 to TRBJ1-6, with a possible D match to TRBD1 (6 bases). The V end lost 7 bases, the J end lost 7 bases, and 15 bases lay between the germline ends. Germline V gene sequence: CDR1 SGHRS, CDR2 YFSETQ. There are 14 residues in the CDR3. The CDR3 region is CASGEVTGNSPLHF. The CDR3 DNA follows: TGCGCCAGCGGAGAGGTAACAGGGAATTCACCCCTCCACTTT.

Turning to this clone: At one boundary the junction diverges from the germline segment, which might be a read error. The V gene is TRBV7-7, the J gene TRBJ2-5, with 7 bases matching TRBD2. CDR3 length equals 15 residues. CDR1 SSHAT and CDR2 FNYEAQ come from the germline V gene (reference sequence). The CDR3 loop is CASSRIAGREETQYF. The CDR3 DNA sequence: TGTGCTAGCAGCCGAATAGCGGGCCGGGAAGAGACCCAGTACTTC.

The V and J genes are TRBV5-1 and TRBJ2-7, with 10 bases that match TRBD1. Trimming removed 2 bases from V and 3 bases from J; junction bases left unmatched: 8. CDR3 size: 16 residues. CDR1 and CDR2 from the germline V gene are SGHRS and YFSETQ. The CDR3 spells CASSLPRQGAYYEQYF. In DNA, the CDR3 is TGCGCCAGCAGCTTACCTCGACAGGGGGCTTACTACGAGCAGTACTTC.

DNA of the CDR3: TGTGCCAGCGCTCTGGGCGATACGCAGTATTTT. This gives the protein CASALGDTQYF. The genes are TRBV12-3 or TRBV12-4 and TRBJ2-3; no clear D gene. The CDR3 covers 11 residues. V lost 8 bases and J 6 bases, leaving 9 bases between the germline ends.

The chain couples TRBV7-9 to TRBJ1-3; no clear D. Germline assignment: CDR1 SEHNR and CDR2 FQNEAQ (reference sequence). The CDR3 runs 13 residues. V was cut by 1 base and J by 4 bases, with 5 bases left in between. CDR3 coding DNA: TGTGCCAGCAGCTTAGAACGGGGAAACACCATATATTTT. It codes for CASSLERGNTIYF.